Following are 12 T cell receptor beta chains from one sample sequenced in a study of blood T cell repertoires in COVID-19. The repertoire was sequenced with immunoSEQ multiplex PCR; TCRdb's copy has only in-frame clones and lacks some. The sample carries over 90,000 clones, about 86% recorded once. The material sequenced was peripheral blood. These TCRs come from a human donor in a cohort sampled during active COVID-19.

This chain joins TRBV4-1 and TRBJ2-5, with D perhaps matching TRBD2 (5 bases). Germline V gene data show CDR1 as MGHRA and CDR2 as YSYEKL. The CDR3 length is 13 residues. Deletions cut 1 base from V and 5 bases from J, with 8 bases between. CDR3 bases: TGCGCCAGCAGCCAAGGGCTAGCCGAGACCCAGTACTTC. Encoded protein: CASSQGLAETQYF.

This chain connects TRBV10-2 to TRBJ2-2, with D tentatively TRBD1 (6 bases). V lost 6 bases and J 7 bases, leaving 12 bases between the germline ends. Germline V CDR1 and CDR2: WSHSY, SAAADI. This CDR3 region has 13 residues. The CDR3 region has the DNA TGCGCCAGCAGAGTAGGGGGAAACGGGGAGCTGTTTTTT. As protein: CASRVGGNGELFF.

The rearrangement links TRBV7-2 to TRBJ2-2; 8 bases agree with TRBD1. V shed 5 bases, J shed 1 base, and the junction held 6 bases outside the gene matches. CDR1 SGHTA and CDR2 FQGNSA come from the germline V gene. This CDR3 spans 16 amino acids. The CDR3, as DNA: TGTGCCAGCAGCCGCACCGGGACAGGGAACACCGGGGAGCTGTTTTTT. Its protein product is CASSRTGTGNTGELFF.

J is TRBJ1-5 and V is TRBV27, with 7 nucleotides matching TRBD1. The CDR3 contains 19 residues. CDR1 MNHEY and CDR2 SMNVEV come from the germline V gene (reference sequence). Germline trimming cut 6 bases from V and 6 bases from J; bases unmatched to any gene: 23. CDR3 sequence: CASRPLGGGGSGAVQPQHF. The CDR3 region has the DNA TGTGCCAGCAGACCCTTAGGGGGCGGGGGGTCAGGGGCGGTTCAGCCCCAGCATTTT.

The V call is TRBV5-1, the J call TRBJ1-1; the match to TRBD1 covers 7 bases. V trimming: 4 bases; J trimming: 1 base; junction bases outside the gene matches: 7. The CDR3 is 15 amino acids. Germline V gene sequence: CDR1 SGHRS, CDR2 YFSETQ. The CDR3 region has the DNA TGCGCCAGCAGCCCCAACAGGGGACCGAACACTGAAGCTTTCTTT. It yields the protein CASSPNRGPNTEAFF. The variable domain in full, with the rest retrieved from reference TRBV5-1 and TRBJ1-1, is KAGVTQTPRYLIKTRGQQVTLSCSPISGHRSVSWYQQTPGQGLQFLFEYFSETQRNKGNFPGRFSGRQFSNSRSEMNVSTLELGDSALYLCASSPNRGPNTEAFFGQGTRLTVV.

In the case of this clone: A junction boundary mismatches the germline segment, possibly from a read error. Other DNA variants within this sample encode the same CDR3. This chain joins TRBV5-1 and TRBJ2-5; 11 positions agree with TRBD2. CDR1 and CDR2 (germline): SGHRS, YFSETQ. The CDR3 runs 16 residues. This chain's CDR3 is CASSLSGTSGQETQYF. The CDR3 DNA sequence: TGCGCCAGCAGCTTGTCCGGGACTAGCGGCCAAGAAACCCAGTACTTC.

The chain couples TRBV10-1 to TRBJ2-7; perhaps TRBD2 as D (6 bases). V lost 3 bases and J 4 bases, leaving 13 bases between the germline ends. Looked up from germline, CDR1 is WNHNN and CDR2 is SYGVQD (reference sequence). The CDR3 loop spans 14 amino acids. CDR3 coding DNA: TGCGCCAGCAGTGACTCCAGGGAGGTGTACGAGCAGTACTTC. Translated: CASSDSREVYEQYF.

The rearrangement joins TRBV9 to TRBJ1-6, with 10 positions matching TRBD1. Germline CDR1 reads SGDLS; CDR2 reads YYNGEE. The V segment lost 2 bases and the J segment 7 bases; nucleotides outside the gene matches: 0. The CDR3 loop spans 14 amino acids. CDR3 bases: TGTGCCAGCAGCGTGGGACAGGGGAATTCACCCCTCCACTTT. This sequence encodes CASSVGQGNSPLHF.

CDR3 in DNA: TGTGCCAGCAGTGAATATATTGGGGAGCGGGAGTCCCACAATGAGCAGTTCTTC. It specifies CASSEYIGERESHNEQFF. The rearrangement joins TRBV25-1 to TRBJ2-1, with 8 bases identical to TRBD2. This CDR3 spans 18 amino acids. CDR1 and CDR2 from the germline V gene are MGHDK and SYGVNS. The V gene end was trimmed by 0 bases and the J gene end by 5 bases; junction bases not matched to a gene: 12.

The J gene is TRBJ2-3, the V gene TRBV30, with 14 bases identical to TRBD2. Losses at the gene ends were 1 base for V and 0 bases for J; bases not matched to a gene: 6. Germline loops: CDR1 GTSNPN, CDR2 SVGIG (reference sequence). There are 18 residues in the CDR3. The CDR3 reads CAWSGGLAGAFSTDTQYF. CDR3 DNA sequence: TGTGCCTGGAGTGGGGGACTAGCGGGAGCCTTTAGCACAGATACGCAGTATTTT.

This chain uses TRBV7-9 with TRBJ1-4; weak D call: TRBD1 (6 bases). CDR3 length equals 16 residues. V was pared by 4 bases and J by 3 bases, with 15 bases between. CDR1 is SEHNR, CDR2 FQNEAQ, per germline (reference sequence). The CDR3 DNA follows: TGTGCCAGCAGCTCCGGCAGGGGCTTACCTAATGAAAAACTGTTTTTT. This gives the protein CASSSGRGLPNEKLFF.

The chain is built from TRBV12-5 and TRBJ1-5; TRBD1 aligns across 12 bases. The CDR3 sequence is 20 residues long. CDR1 LGHNT and CDR2 FRNRAP come from the germline V gene. V dropped 0 bases and J dropped 3; count of bases not matched to a gene: 12. In DNA, the CDR3 is TGTGCTAGTGGTTTGGTACGAAGGCCGGGACAGGGGGCCGTCAATCAGCCCCAGCATTTT. Protein product: CASGLVRRPGQGAVNQPQHF.